What follows are 12 T cell receptor beta chains derived from one specimen sequenced in a study of human T cells and chemical hapten exposure. TCRdb recomputed calls from the RACE reads with MiXCR, one row per CDR3 protein. The repertoire holds 84,000 or so distinct CDR3 sequences, with around 8.8% as singletons. Time point specified: pre-sensitization, week 0. Documented treatment: therapeutic diphenylcyclopropenone sensitization with weekly scalp DPC. Sample: whole blood, taken in connection with sensitization to the hapten diphenylcyclopropenone (DPC). All receptors come from a man aged 40-55 years with alopecia areata. Some clones in this sample may be carry-over from other donors' samples.

Ten or more counts support this clonotype. V gene TRBV27 combines with J gene TRBJ2-7; tentatively, D is TRBD2 (5 bases). CDR3 length equals 14 residues. Germline V CDR1 and CDR2: MNHEY, SMNVEV (reference sequence). V was pared by 10 bases and J by 2 bases, with 18 bases between. CDR3 DNA sequence: TGTGCCACCTTGTCCCCGGGATTTGCCTACGAGCAGTACTTC. Its translation: CATLSPGFAYEQYF.

This clonotype showed up just a few times. The chain is built from TRBV6-5 and TRBJ2-3; TRBD2 might be the D (5 bases). This CDR3 region has 18 residues. Trimming removed 0 bases at V and 1 base at J, with 17 bases between. Per germline, CDR1 MNHEY and CDR2 SVGAGI. In DNA, the CDR3 is TGTGCCAGCAGTTACTCGCCCCACGGGGTCGACCGCACAGATACGCAGTATTTT. Its translation: CASSYSPHGVDRTDTQYF.

This clonotype was detected ten times or more. This sequence joins TRBV6-2 or TRBV6-3 and TRBJ1-1; no reliable D call. V was pared by 2 bases and J by 2 bases, with 6 bases between. The CDR3 has 13 residues. CDR1 and CDR2 (germline): MNHEY, SVGEGT. CDR3 DNA: TGTGCCAGCAGTTACGAGTCCAACACTGAAGCTTTCTTT. Translation: CASSYESNTEAFF.

This sequence joins TRBV28 and TRBJ2-3, with 7 positions matching TRBD1. Germline V gene lookup returns CDR1 MDHEN and CDR2 SYDVKM. V lost 6 bases to trimming and J lost 2 bases; unmatched junction nucleotides: 8. The CDR3 length is 15 residues. The CDR3 DNA sequence: TGTGCCAGCAGCCGAACAGGGGACCACACAGATACGCAGTATTTT. It specifies CASSRTGDHTDTQYF.

This clonotype was recorded at least ten times. V and J are TRBV6-5 and TRBJ2-3; tentatively, D is TRBD2 (5 bases). The CDR3 length is 17 residues. CDR1 MNHEY and CDR2 SVGAGI come from the germline V gene. V lost 0 bases, J lost 4 bases, and 17 bases lay in between. CDR3 nucleotide sequence: TGTGCCAGCAGTTACTCGTCGTTGTGGGAGTCGGCAGATACGCAGTATTTT. Residues: CASSYSSLWESADTQYF.

This chain links TRBV10-3 with TRBJ1-1; D may be TRBD1 (5 bases). CDR3 size: 14 residues. CDR1 and CDR2 from the germline V gene are ENHRY and SYGVKD. The V and J ends lost 2 bases and 4 bases respectively, with 11 bases between them. The CDR3 loop is CAISEGQGGTEAFF. The CDR3 DNA sequence: TGTGCCATCAGTGAGGGTCAGGGAGGCACTGAAGCTTTCTTT.

The chain uses TRBV5-1 and TRBJ2-3, with 13 bases that match TRBD2. V lost 4 bases to trimming and J lost 2 bases; unmatched junction nucleotides: 7. Germline values: CDR1 SGHRS, CDR2 YFSETQ. The CDR3 contains 17 residues. CDR3 sequence: CASSPGLAGAITDTQYF. In DNA form, the CDR3 reads TGCGCCAGCAGCCCCGGACTAGCGGGAGCCATCACAGATACGCAGTATTTT.

The rearrangement joins TRBV2 to TRBJ2-3; TRBD2 agrees at 12 bases. The CDR3 is made up of 16 amino acids. CDR1 is SNHLY and CDR2 is FYNNEI in the germline V gene. Losses at the gene ends were 6 bases for V and 3 bases for J; bases not matched to a gene: 7. The CDR3 reads CASRRLAGVGTDTQYF. The DNA for the CDR3 is TGTGCCAGCAGACGACTAGCGGGAGTCGGTACAGATACGCAGTATTTT.

This clonotype came up a few times. The rearrangement uses TRBV3-1 and TRBJ1-2; 7 positions match TRBD1. After removal of 4 bases from V and 2 bases from J, the junction contained 7 bases not matched to a gene. Germline CDR1 is LGHDT and CDR2 is YNNKEL (reference sequence). This CDR3 is built from 15 residues. The CDR3 sequence: CASSPWDSSNYGYTF. CDR3 DNA sequence: TGTGCCAGCAGCCCTTGGGACAGCTCCAACTATGGCTACACCTTC. Looking up the rest from reference TRBV3-1 and TRBJ1-2 gives the full variable domain: DTAVSQTPKYLVTQMGNDKSIKCEQNLGHDTMYWYKQDSKKFLKIMFSYNNKELIINETVPNRFSPKSPDKAHLNLHINSLELGDSAVYFCASSPWDSSNYGYTFGSGTRLTVV.

This clonotype was observed a few times. This sequence joins TRBV12-3 or TRBV12-4 and TRBJ2-3; D remains unclear. This CDR3 is 13 amino acids long. V lost 7 bases and J 2 bases, leaving 10 bases between the germline ends. Here the CDR3 DNA reads TGTGCCAGCAAGAAGGGAAACACAGATACGCAGTATTTT. Protein product: CASKKGNTDTQYF.

This clonotype was counted only a few times. The V call is TRBV3-1, the J call TRBJ2-5; no firm D call. Germline V gives CDR1 LGHDT, CDR2 YNNKEL (reference sequence). This CDR3 is 13 amino acids long. V was pared by 3 bases and J by 5 bases, with 10 bases between. The CDR3 region is CASSHEVEETQYF. CDR3 in DNA: TGTGCCAGCAGCCACGAGGTCGAGGAGACCCAGTACTTC.

This clonotype was recorded many times. The rearrangement uses TRBV10-3 and TRBJ1-3, with D uncertain. V was trimmed by 6 bases and J by 2 bases, leaving 17 bases between them. This CDR3 region has 16 residues. The germline CDR1 and CDR2 sequences are ENHRY and SYGVKD. The DNA for the CDR3 is TGTGCCATCAGGGCTTCGGGTCGCATGGCTGGAAACACCATATATTTT. As protein: CAIRASGRMAGNTIYF.